The 18 T cell receptor beta chains listed next were all sequenced from one sample in a study of blood T cell repertoires in COVID-19. The table came from immunoSEQ multiplex PCR; TCRdb's copy has only in-frame clones and leaves some out. The sample has around 220,000 clones; under 95% are singletons. Material for sequencing was PBMCs or T cells enriched from blood (not recorded which). The receptors here all came from a young woman who had recovered from COVID-19.

V gene TRBV28 combines with J gene TRBJ2-7; no firm D call. V was shortened by 5 bases and J by 9 bases, with 11 bases between the two germline ends. The CDR3 totals 11 residues. Germline CDR1 MDHEN, CDR2 SYDVKM. The CDR3 is CASSLTTGQYF. The CDR3 DNA reads as TGTGCCAGCAGTCTAACGACTGGGCAGTACTTC. The whole variable domain, remainder taken from reference TRBV28 and TRBJ2-7, is DVKVTQSSRYLVKRTGEKVFLECVQDMDHENMFWYRQDPGLGLRLIYFSYDVKMKEKGDIPEGYSVSREKKERFSLILESASTNQTSMYLCASSLTTGQYFGPGTRLTVT.

The chain combines TRBV6-5 with TRBJ2-2; 8 nucleotides align to TRBD1. The germline V gene has CDR1 MNHEY and CDR2 SVGAGI. V dropped 8 bases and J dropped 2; count of bases not matched to a gene: 7. This CDR3 is built from 15 residues. CDR3: CASSPGQDNTGELFF. DNA of the CDR3: TGTGCCAGCTCACCGGGACAGGATAACACCGGGGAGCTGTTTTTT.

The chain has TRBV5-1 and TRBJ1-3; TRBD1 agrees at 7 bases. This CDR3 spans 16 amino acids. V shed 5 bases, J shed 0 bases, and the junction held 8 bases outside the gene matches. The germline CDR1 and CDR2 sequences are SGHRS and YFSETQ. The CDR3 protein is CASSFDRASSGNTIYF. CDR3 sequence (DNA): TGCGCCAGCAGTTTCGACAGGGCCAGCTCTGGAAACACCATATATTTT.

The gene calls are TRBV14 and TRBJ1-1; no firm D call. Germline CDR1 reads SGHDN; CDR2 reads FVKESK. The CDR3 totals 14 residues. V dropped 4 bases and J dropped 4 bases, with 13 bases sitting between them. The CDR3 here is CASSRDEGVTEAFF. In DNA form, the CDR3 reads TGTGCCAGCAGCCGAGACGAGGGTGTCACTGAAGCTTTCTTT.

This clone was recorded only once. This same CDR3 is encoded by further DNA sequences in the sample. The rearrangement joins TRBV5-1 to TRBJ2-1; TRBD1 matches at 9 bases. Unmatched junction bases numbered 4, after V lost 2 bases and J lost 4 bases. This CDR3 is 15 amino acids long. CDR1 is SGHRS and CDR2 is YFSETQ in the germline V gene. The CDR3 DNA reads TGCGCCAGCAGCTTCGGGACAGGGCTATACAATGAGCAGTTCTTC. As protein: CASSFGTGLYNEQFF.

The rearrangement uses TRBV2 and TRBJ1-6; 7 nucleotides match TRBD1. Germline CDR1 reads SNHLY; CDR2 reads FYNNEI. Losses at the gene ends were 6 bases for V and 5 bases for J; bases not matched to a gene: 7. CDR3 length equals 15 residues. CDR3 region: CASRLDRADNSPLHF. Here the CDR3 DNA reads TGTGCCAGCAGACTCGACAGGGCAGATAATTCACCCCTCCACTTT.

The table lists this clone with a count of one. The chain combines TRBV7-9 with TRBJ1-2, with 8 bases lining up with TRBD1. This CDR3 is built from 11 residues. The germline V gene has CDR1 SEHNR and CDR2 FQNEAQ (reference sequence). The CDR3, as DNA: TGTGCGGCAGGGGGCGCGGGAGGCTACACCTTC. Translating it yields CAAGGAGGYTF.

This chain uses TRBV27 with TRBJ2-7; D perhaps matches TRBD2 (6 bases). Trimming left V 0 bases short and J 4 bases short, with 13 bases between. CDR1 is MNHEY and CDR2 is SMNVEV in the germline V gene (reference sequence). The CDR3 loop spans 15 amino acids. CDR3 residues: CASSLSWPGGYEQYF. For the CDR3, the DNA is TGTGCCAGCAGTTTATCCTGGCCCGGGGGTTACGAGCAGTACTTC.

The chain joins TRBV18 to TRBJ1-2; TRBD1 agrees at 7 bases. V lost 8 bases and J lost 0; bases outside the gene matches: 15. This CDR3 has 17 residues. CDR1 KGHSH and CDR2 LQKENI come from the germline V gene. The CDR3 reads CASAGRSRQGPNYGYTF. CDR3 bases: TGTGCCAGCGCAGGACGATCTAGACAGGGACCTAACTATGGCTACACCTTC.

The gene calls are TRBV21-1 and TRBJ1-5. TRBV21-1 is a listed pseudogene. The CDR3 has 11 amino acids. The CDR3 is CASTFIRRSDF. CDR3 nucleotide sequence: TGTGCCAGCACCTTTATACGTCGGTCTGATTTT.

CDR3 DNA: TGTGCCAGCAGTATCGGGGAGACCCAGTACTTC. This encodes CASSIGETQYF. V and J are TRBV28 and TRBJ2-5; no clear D. The ends were cut back, 5 bases at V and 5 bases at J, with 6 bases in the middle. Germline V gene data show CDR1 as MDHEN and CDR2 as SYDVKM. This CDR3 region has 11 residues.

The CDR3, as DNA: TGTGCCAGCAGTGAATACGCAGGGAACAATGAGCAGTTCTTC. Protein: CASSEYAGNNEQFF. The chain recombines TRBV2 with TRBJ2-1; D perhaps matches TRBD1 (5 bases). The V gene's germline CDR1 is SNHLY and CDR2 FYNNEI. This CDR3 contains 14 residues. Trimming removed 2 bases from V and 5 bases from J, with 10 bases in between.

V gene TRBV7-9 combines with J gene TRBJ2-5, with 7 bases identical to TRBD2. CDR1 SEHNR and CDR2 FQNEAQ come from the germline V gene (reference sequence). V was clipped by 1 base and J by 4 bases; unmatched bases: 15. The CDR3 is made up of 18 amino acids. The CDR3 loop reads CASSLGPLASRDSETQYF. The CDR3 DNA is TGTGCCAGCAGCTTAGGCCCACTAGCGAGCAGAGATTCAGAGACCCAGTACTTC.

This clone was seen once. A read error may account for a junction end that differs from germline. The rearrangement uses TRBV11-3 and TRBJ2-7; perhaps TRBD2 as D (6 bases). The germline V gene encodes CDR1 SGHNT and CDR2 YENEEA. This CDR3 has 12 residues. Written as DNA, the CDR3 is TGTGCCAGCAGCTTAGATGGGAGGAAGAGGAACTTC. Translating gives CASSLDGRKRNF.

Comment on this clone: Within the sample, other DNA sequences also encode this same CDR3. The chain is built from TRBV9 and TRBJ2-1; 10 bases match TRBD2. With V trimmed by 3 bases and J by 0 bases, 0 bases remained unmatched. Germline V gives CDR1 SGDLS, CDR2 YYNGEE. The CDR3 covers 15 residues. The CDR3 bases are TGTGCCAGCAGCGCTAGCGGGAGCTCCTACAATGAGCAGTTCTTC. Translation gives CASSASGSSYNEQFF.

The V and J genes are TRBV28 and TRBJ1-1; 7 bases fit TRBD1. V gave up 5 bases and J gave up 1 base; unmatched junction bases: 10. CDR1 is MDHEN, CDR2 SYDVKM, per germline. The CDR3 is 16 amino acids. As DNA, the CDR3 is TGTGCCAGCAGTGACGGGCCGGGACAGCGGAACACTGAAGCTTTCTTT. Translation gives CASSDGPGQRNTEAFF.

J is TRBJ1-2 and V is TRBV19, with D possibly TRBD1 on 6 matching bases. The germline gives CDR1 LNHDA, CDR2 SQIVND (reference sequence). The CDR3 runs to 13 residues. The V end lost 5 bases, the J end lost 5 bases, and 12 bases lay between the germline ends. CDR3 coding DNA: TGTGCCAGTAGTGCTCGGACAGAGTATGGCTACACCTTC. Encoded protein: CASSARTEYGYTF.

The chain carries TRBV10-3 and TRBJ2-7, with 9 bases matching TRBD1. Germline lookup yields CDR1 ENHRY and CDR2 SYGVKD. Germline trimming cut 8 bases from V and 2 bases from J; bases unmatched to any gene: 7. CDR3 length: 14 residues. The CDR3 nucleotides are TGTGCCATCGCCGAGGGGACAGGGCCCTACGAGCAGTACTTC. Encoded protein: CAIAEGTGPYEQYF.